The 32 T cell receptor beta chains listed next were all sequenced from one sample in a study of cytotoxic CD8 clonotypes in ibrutinib-treated CLL. Generated by immunoSEQ multiplex PCR, the TCRdb table keeps only in-frame clones and is missing some. The data hold roughly 330,000 clones, with roughly 70% observed a single time. This specimen was PBMCs, taken after 36 months of ibrutinib treatment. The receptors were sampled from a human donor with chronic lymphocytic leukemia.

This clone was found a few times. V usage is TRBV10-3 and J usage is TRBJ2-5; no definite D call. The germline V gene has CDR1 ENHRY and CDR2 SYGVKD. With 0 bases removed from V and 2 bases from J, the gap between germline ends came to 7 bases. The CDR3 covers 14 residues. The CDR3 coding sequence is TGTGCCATCAGTGAGTCGGGCAGGCAAGAGACCCAGTACTTC. Translation gives CAISESGRQETQYF.

The rearrangement links TRBV5-1 to TRBJ1-6; D call uncertain. The V and J ends lost 1 base and 6 bases respectively, with 11 bases between them. Germline values: CDR1 SGHRS, CDR2 YFSETQ. The CDR3 has 15 residues. The CDR3 DNA follows: TGCGCCAGCAGCTTGTTCGCGGTCGCTAATTCACCCCTCCACTTT. Amino acid sequence: CASSLFAVANSPLHF.

The chain recombines TRBV15 with TRBJ2-1; 13 bases match TRBD2. CDR1 is LNHNV and CDR2 is YYDKDF in the germline V gene (reference sequence). Germline trimming cut 4 bases from V and 9 bases from J; bases unmatched to any gene: 12. The CDR3 consists of 17 residues. The CDR3 sequence is CATSNPPGLAGAGEQFF. The CDR3 bases are TGTGCCACCAGCAACCCCCCCGGACTAGCGGGAGCCGGTGAGCAGTTCTTC. The variable domain in full, completed from reference TRBV15 and TRBJ2-1, reads DAMVIQNPRYQVTQFGKPVTLSCSQTLNHNVMYWYQQKSSQAPKLLFHYYDKDFNNEADTPDNFQSRRPNTSFCFLDIRSPGLGDTAMYLCATSNPPGLAGAGEQFFGPGTRLTVL.

The V gene is TRBV6-5, the J gene TRBJ1-4; 9 bases align to TRBD1. The CDR3 is 16 residues long. Per the germline V gene, CDR1 is MNHEY and CDR2 is SVGAGI. Trimming removed 2 bases from V and 10 bases from J; junction bases left unmatched: 11. DNA of the CDR3: TGTGCCAGCAGTTACCGACCGGGACAGGGCTTCGGAAAACTGTTTTTT. This sequence encodes CASSYRPGQGFGKLFF.

The rearrangement joins TRBV25-1 to TRBJ1-3; D ambiguous. The CDR3 runs 14 residues. Germline values: CDR1 MGHDK, CDR2 SYGVNS. V lost 2 bases and J lost 2, with 7 bases in between. CDR3 coding DNA: TGTGCCAGCAGTGAAACAAGGACTGGAAACACCATATATTTT. It is translated as CASSETRTGNTIYF.

The chain is built from TRBV10-2 and TRBJ2-3, with TRBD2 identical over 7 bases. The CDR3 runs 15 residues. Germline values: CDR1 WSHSY, CDR2 SAAADI. The trim removed 1 base at V and 5 bases at J, leaving 6 bases unmatched. The CDR3 region has the DNA TGCGCCAGCAGTGAGTTCGCGGGAGCGGTAGATACGCAGTATTTT. Translated: CASSEFAGAVDTQYF.

The chain carries TRBV6-6 and TRBJ2-7; 10 bases align to TRBD1. The length of the CDR3 is 15 residues. The germline V gene has CDR1 MNHNY and CDR2 SVGAGI (reference sequence). The V gene end was trimmed by 6 bases and the J gene end by 3 bases; junction bases not matched to a gene: 8. The CDR3 protein is CASRQWTGGFYEQYF. The CDR3 DNA is TGTGCCAGCAGGCAATGGACAGGGGGATTCTACGAGCAGTACTTC.

A few counts support this clone. The chain recombines TRBV4-2 with TRBJ2-5; D is perhaps TRBD1 (5 bases). The CDR3 sequence is 12 residues long. Germline assignment: CDR1 LGHNA and CDR2 YNFKEQ. Trimming cost V 3 bases and J 5 bases, with 7 bases left between them. As DNA, the CDR3 is TGTGCCAGCAGCCATAGGGGCGAGACCCAGTACTTC. It encodes CASSHRGETQYF.

The chain recombines TRBV10-3 with TRBJ2-5; the D is unclear. CDR3 length: 14 residues. Germline V CDR1 and CDR2: ENHRY, SYGVKD. Between the trimmed V and J ends, which lost 0 bases and 2 bases, there was a span of 7 bases. The CDR3 sequence is CAISESVAQETQYF. CDR3 bases: TGTGCCATCAGTGAGTCGGTGGCTCAAGAGACCCAGTACTTC.

The chain couples TRBV9 to TRBJ2-7; 10 nucleotides line up with TRBD2. V dropped 4 bases and J dropped 4; count of bases not matched to a gene: 26. There are 21 residues in the CDR3. Germline V gives CDR1 SGDLS, CDR2 YYNGEE. CDR3 sequence reads: CASSPTRAGGALAGVGYEQYF. The CDR3, as DNA: TGTGCCAGCAGCCCTACACGCGCAGGGGGAGCTCTAGCGGGAGTAGGTTACGAGCAGTACTTC. The full variable domain, with the rest looked up from reference TRBV9 and TRBJ2-7, is DSGVTQTPKHLITATGQRVTLRCSPRSGDLSVYWYQQSLDQGLQFLIQYYNGEERAKGNILERFSAQQFPDLHSELNLSSLELGDSALYFCASSPTRAGGALAGVGYEQYFGPGTRLTVT.

The gene calls are TRBV5-1 and TRBJ2-7; 7 nucleotides match TRBD1. The V gene's germline CDR1 is SGHRS and CDR2 YFSETQ. The CDR3 is made up of 14 amino acids. The J segment lost 3 bases and the V segment lost 3 bases, leaving 6 bases of the junction unmatched. CDR3 loop: CASSSQGNYYEQYF. DNA for the CDR3: TGCGCCAGCAGCTCACAGGGGAACTACTACGAGCAGTACTTC.

The table lists this clone with a few counts. Germline is not matched at one junction end, which may reflect a read error. The rearrangement joins TRBV10-1 to TRBJ2-3; 14 nucleotides agree with TRBD2. From germline, CDR1 is WNHNN and CDR2 SYGVQD (reference sequence). The CDR3 sequence is 14 residues long. CDR3 sequence reads: CASSDPRTSGRINF. The CDR3 DNA follows: TGCGCCAGCAGTGACCCCCGGACTAGCGGGAGGATAAATTTT.

This clone showed up many times. This chain connects TRBV6-5 to TRBJ1-2; D is undetermined. The germline V and J ends were trimmed by 4 bases and 8 bases, with 14 bases remaining between them. The germline CDR1 and CDR2 sequences are MNHEY and SVGAGI. This CDR3 has 13 amino acids. This CDR3 reads CASSWTGLEGYTF. The CDR3 DNA sequence: TGTGCCAGCAGTTGGACCGGGTTAGAGGGCTACACCTTC.

V is TRBV5-1 and J is TRBJ2-3; 7 bases agree with TRBD1. This CDR3 is 16 amino acids long. V lost 4 bases, J lost 2 bases, and 10 bases stayed unmatched. Germline V gene sequence: CDR1 SGHRS, CDR2 YFSETQ. CDR3 in DNA: TGCGCCAGCAGCCCGATACGGGACAGTTCCACAGATACGCAGTATTTT. Its protein product is CASSPIRDSSTDTQYF. Looking up the rest from reference TRBV5-1 and TRBJ2-3 gives the full variable domain: KAGVTQTPRYLIKTRGQQVTLSCSPISGHRSVSWYQQTPGQGLQFLFEYFSETQRNKGNFPGRFSGRQFSNSRSEMNVSTLELGDSALYLCASSPIRDSSTDTQYFGPGTRLTVL.

This clone has only a few counts. The same CDR3 can be traced to other DNA sequences in this sample. The chain employs TRBV4-1 and TRBJ1-5; D gene uncertain. V lost 1 base and J 0 bases, leaving 1 base between the germline ends. Germline CDR1 reads MGHRA; CDR2 reads YSYEKL. This CDR3 comprises 13 residues. CDR3 region: CASSQASNQPQHF. CDR3 nucleotides: TGCGCCAGCAGCCAAGCTAGCAATCAGCCCCAGCATTTT.

This chain links TRBV9 with TRBJ2-1, with 8 positions matching TRBD2. The V gene's germline CDR1 is SGDLS and CDR2 YYNGEE. The CDR3 extends over 17 amino acids. After removal of 0 bases from V and 7 bases from J, the junction contained 12 bases not matched to a gene. The CDR3: CASSVEFAGTSRNEQFF. CDR3 coding DNA: TGTGCCAGCAGCGTAGAGTTTGCCGGGACTAGTAGGAATGAGCAGTTCTTC.

The chain carries TRBV10-2 and TRBJ2-6; 8 bases map to TRBD2. This CDR3 is 16 amino acids long. Germline V lookup: CDR1 WSHSY, CDR2 SAAADI. V shed 7 bases and J 5 bases; nucleotides not matched to a gene: 10. The CDR3 spells CASNSGGSGWANVLTF. The CDR3 bases are TGCGCCAGCAACAGCGGGGGCTCTGGGTGGGCCAACGTCCTGACTTTC.

The rearrangement joins TRBV15 to TRBJ2-7; 7 bases map to TRBD1. Germline CDR1 LNHNV, CDR2 YYDKDF (reference sequence). V trimming: 4 bases; J trimming: 3 bases; junction bases outside the gene matches: 3. The CDR3 spans 13 residues. The CDR3 DNA reads as TGTGCCACCAGCAACGACAGGGTCTACGAGCAGTACTTC. Encoded protein: CATSNDRVYEQYF. The whole variable domain, filled in from reference TRBV15 and TRBJ2-7, reads DAMVIQNPRYQVTQFGKPVTLSCSQTLNHNVMYWYQQKSSQAPKLLFHYYDKDFNNEADTPDNFQSRRPNTSFCFLDIRSPGLGDTAMYLCATSNDRVYEQYFGPGTRLTVT.

This clone has a handful of counts. The chain carries TRBV18 and TRBJ1-3; a weak D match, TRBD1 (6 bases). The CDR3 spans 15 residues. Trimming removed 4 bases from V and 0 bases from J, with 10 bases in between. Germline lookup yields CDR1 KGHSH and CDR2 LQKENI. The CDR3 DNA reads as TGTGCCAGCTCACGCGGACAGAGCTCTGGAAACACCATATATTTT. This encodes CASSRGQSSGNTIYF. Complete variable domain (other parts from reference TRBV18 and TRBJ1-3): NAGVMQNPRHLVRRRGQEARLRCSPMKGHSHVYWYRQLPEEGLKFMVYLQKENIIDESGMPKERFSAEFPKEGPSILRIQQVVRGDSAAYFCASSRGQSSGNTIYFGEGSWLTVV.

V usage is TRBV19 and J usage is TRBJ1-2, with D perhaps TRBD1 (5 bases). The CDR3 extends over 14 amino acids. V lost 0 bases, J lost 2 bases, and 7 bases lay in between. CDR1 LNHDA and CDR2 SQIVND come from the germline V gene (reference sequence). The CDR3 region has the DNA TGTGCCAGTAGTATAGATCAGGGAAACTATGGCTACACCTTC. Translation gives CASSIDQGNYGYTF.

CDR3 loop: CASSDASGGAGEQFF. In nucleotides, the CDR3 is TGTGCCAGCAGTGACGCCAGCGGGGGGGCGGGTGAGCAGTTCTTC. V is TRBV2 and J is TRBJ2-1, with 10 bases fitting TRBD2. V lost 3 bases, J lost 9 bases, and 8 bases stayed unmatched. Germline CDR1 is SNHLY and CDR2 is FYNNEI. This CDR3 has 15 residues.

This sequence joins TRBV7-9 and TRBJ1-3; possibly TRBD1 for D (5 bases). This CDR3 spans 15 amino acids. Germline V gene data show CDR1 as SEHNR and CDR2 as FQNEAQ (reference sequence). Trimming removed 1 base from V and 0 bases from J, with 7 bases in between. Here the CDR3 reads CASSLGDSSGNTIYF. The CDR3 nucleotides read TGTGCCAGCAGCTTAGGTGACAGCTCTGGAAACACCATATATTTT.

The chain joins TRBV29-1 to TRBJ2-5; 9 bases match TRBD2. V shed 3 bases, J shed 0 bases, and the junction held 5 bases outside the gene matches. The CDR3 totals 15 residues. In germline, CDR1 is SQVTM, CDR2 ANQGSEA. The CDR3 region has the DNA TGCAGCGTTGACCTAGCGGGACTCTACCAAGAGACCCAGTACTTC. The encoded protein is CSVDLAGLYQETQYF.

A few counts support this clone. This chain links TRBV20-1 with TRBJ1-1; D is unclear. The CDR3 sequence is 11 residues long. Trimming pared 5 bases from V and 3 bases from J, leaving 7 bases between. Germline V gives CDR1 DFQATT, CDR2 SNEGSKA (reference sequence). The CDR3 nucleotides read TGCAGTGCTCCTCAGCACACTGAAGCTTTCTTT. Translating gives CSAPQHTEAFF.

The rearrangement joins TRBV28 to TRBJ2-6; D is tentatively TRBD1 or TRBD2 (5 bases each). The CDR3 is made up of 15 amino acids. Germline V gene data show CDR1 as MDHEN and CDR2 as SYDVKM. Trimming removed 6 bases at V and 4 bases at J, with 13 bases between. CDR3 sequence (DNA): TGTGCCAGCAGGGGGGTTTCGGCGGGGGCCAACGTCCTGACTTTC. Translating it yields CASRGVSAGANVLTF.

The sample holds a few counts of this clone. This chain joins TRBV11-2 and TRBJ2-7, with a weak D call TRBD2 (6 bases). The CDR3 covers 13 residues. V gave up 2 bases and J gave up 7 bases, with 12 bases separating them. The germline V gene has CDR1 SGHAT and CDR2 FQNNGV. This CDR3 is CASSLSTSWEQYF. For the CDR3, the DNA is TGTGCCAGCAGCTTATCGACTAGTTGGGAGCAGTACTTC.

The chain joins TRBV20-1 to TRBJ2-3, with D hard to call. Trimming cost V 3 bases and J 5 bases, with 6 bases left between them. CDR3 length equals 11 residues. CDR1 is DFQATT and CDR2 is SNEGSKA in the germline V gene (reference sequence). CDR3 nucleotides: TGCAGTGCTAGTACGGGAGATACGCAGTATTTT. Translating gives CSASTGDTQYF.

This clone has a handful of counts. The rearrangement joins TRBV4-1 to TRBJ2-5, with a weak D call TRBD2 (5 bases). The CDR3 is 13 amino acids. Trimming left V 2 bases short and J 4 bases short, with 8 bases between. CDR1 and CDR2 (germline): MGHRA, YSYEKL. As DNA, the CDR3 is TGCGCCAGCAGCCAATGGGAGCTAGAGACCCAGTACTTC. This gives the protein CASSQWELETQYF.

This clone was detected a few times. The J gene is TRBJ1-2, the V gene TRBV18; D is unresolved. V lost 3 bases to trimming and J lost 5 bases, with 10 bases between them. Germline V lookup: CDR1 KGHSH, CDR2 LQKENI. The CDR3 runs 13 residues. The CDR3 bases are TGTGCCAGCTCACCCTTGAACAGATATGGCTACACCTTC. Its protein is CASSPLNRYGYTF.

The chain carries TRBV6-1 and TRBJ1-2; 7 nucleotides line up with TRBD1. V lost 3 bases and J lost 2; bases outside the gene matches: 3. The CDR3 is 14 amino acids. The germline V gene encodes CDR1 MNHNS and CDR2 SASEGT. CDR3 amino acids: CASSDTGANYGYTF. The DNA for the CDR3 is TGTGCCAGCAGTGACACAGGGGCGAACTATGGCTACACCTTC.

CDR3: CASSLAGGGSDTQYF. Written as DNA, the CDR3 is TGTGCCAGCAGTCTAGCGGGAGGAGGGTCCGATACGCAGTATTTT. The chain recombines TRBV28 with TRBJ2-3; 11 bases are a match to TRBD2. The germline V gene has CDR1 MDHEN and CDR2 SYDVKM. This CDR3 region has 15 residues. After removal of 5 bases from V and 6 bases from J, the junction contained 7 bases not matched to a gene.

This clone was counted a few times. V gene TRBV18 combines with J gene TRBJ2-7, with D unresolved. This CDR3 has 14 amino acids. Trimming stripped 3 bases from V and 4 bases from J, with 13 bases between. Germline V lookup: CDR1 KGHSH, CDR2 LQKENI. CDR3 in DNA: TGTGCCAGCTCACCCCTCACTCCCCCTTACGAGCAGTACTTC. Amino acids: CASSPLTPPYEQYF.